This T cell receptor beta chain was identified during a study of OX40 agonist ivuxolimab in advanced cancers. Turning to the study itself: Dose-escalation subjects each had hepatocellular carcinoma, melanoma, renal cell or head and neck cancer. Participants could have had prior anti-PD-1, anti-PD-L1 or anti-CTLA-4 therapy, and about 37% had some.

Enrollment shut out patients with autoimmune disease history or systemic immunosuppression. This clone was observed a single time. Here immunoSEQ multiplex PCR was the method, and the copy in TCRdb shows in-frame clones only, minus some. The data hold around 80,000 clones, with about 88% observed a single time. CDR3 length: 13 amino acids. Trimming left V 5 bases short and J 13 bases short, with 17 bases between. Germline V gene sequence: CDR1 SEHNR, CDR2 FQNEAQ (reference sequence). The chain carries TRBV7-9 and TRBJ1-4; possible D gene TRBD1, 6 bases. The receptor comes from an adult with an advanced solid tumor such as melanoma, head and neck, liver or kidney cancer. The material sequenced was CD4+ or CD8+ T cells sorted from blood, taken in a trial of the OX40 agonist ivuxolimab. The CDR3 sequence is CASSPTVQGRLFF. The CDR3 bases are TGTGCCAGCAGCCCCACCGTACAGGGTAGACTGTTTTTT.